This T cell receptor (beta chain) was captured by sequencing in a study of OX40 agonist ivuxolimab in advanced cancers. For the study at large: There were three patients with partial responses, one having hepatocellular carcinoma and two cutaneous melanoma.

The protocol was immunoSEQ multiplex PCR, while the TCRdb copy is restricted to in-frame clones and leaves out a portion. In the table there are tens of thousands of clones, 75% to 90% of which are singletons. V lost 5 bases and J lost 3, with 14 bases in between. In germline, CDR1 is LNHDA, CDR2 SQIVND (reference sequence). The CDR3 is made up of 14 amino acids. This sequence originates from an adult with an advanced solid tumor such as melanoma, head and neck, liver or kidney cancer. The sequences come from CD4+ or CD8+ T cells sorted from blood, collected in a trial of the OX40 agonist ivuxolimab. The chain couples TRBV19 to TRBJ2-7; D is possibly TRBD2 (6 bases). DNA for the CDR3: TGTGCCAGTAGTTCCCGGGAGTCATACTACGAGCAGTACTTC. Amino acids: CASSSRESYYEQYF.